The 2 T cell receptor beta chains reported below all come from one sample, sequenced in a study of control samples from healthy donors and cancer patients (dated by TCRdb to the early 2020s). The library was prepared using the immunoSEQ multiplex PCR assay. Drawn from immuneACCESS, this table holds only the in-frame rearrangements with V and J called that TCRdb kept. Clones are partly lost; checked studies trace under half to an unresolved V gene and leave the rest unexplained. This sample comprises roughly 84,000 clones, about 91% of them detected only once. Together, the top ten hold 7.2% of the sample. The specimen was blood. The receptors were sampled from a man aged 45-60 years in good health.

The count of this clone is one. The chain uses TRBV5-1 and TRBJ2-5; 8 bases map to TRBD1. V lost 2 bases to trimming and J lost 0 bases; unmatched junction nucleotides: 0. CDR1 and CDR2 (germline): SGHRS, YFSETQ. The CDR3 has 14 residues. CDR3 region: CASSLQGDQETQYF. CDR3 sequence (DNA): TGCGCCAGCAGCTTACAGGGGGACCAAGAGACCCAGTACTTC.

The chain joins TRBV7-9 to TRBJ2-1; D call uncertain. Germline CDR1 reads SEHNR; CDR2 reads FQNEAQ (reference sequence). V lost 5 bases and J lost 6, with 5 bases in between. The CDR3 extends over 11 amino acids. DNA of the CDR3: TGTGCCAGCAGCGTTACCAATGAGCAGTTCTTC. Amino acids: CASSVTNEQFF.